This TCR beta chain was sequenced during a study of cytomegalovirus exposure and HLA in healthy donors. Whole-study findings and limits: Roughly uniform depth of sequencing across donors was assumed in presence/absence analyses. Rarity characterized most TCR sequences, yet some public TCRs appeared in many donors.

On this clone: The antigen is undetermined.

This CDR3 is 11 amino acids long. Germline V CDR1 and CDR2: MNHEY, SVGAGI. Deletions cut 10 bases from V and 11 bases from J, with 17 bases between. A multiplex PCR was run with 60 Vbeta primers and 13 Jbeta primers. Sequencing was performed with immunoSEQ multiplex PCR; in TCRdb, only in-frame clones are kept and a portion is missing. This sample yields 200,000 to 250,000 clones, of which about four fifths are seen a single time; over 5% belongs to the top ten. The sample was PBMCs. The TCR was taken from a woman in her thirties or forties in good health and CMV-seropositive. The V call is TRBV6-5, the J call TRBJ1-1, with D possibly matching TRBD1 (6 bases). The CDR3 region is CATPPGTSAFF. CDR3 nucleotides: TGTGCCACCCCGCCCGGGACATCGGCTTTCTTT.